The clone carrying this TCR beta chain has just one count. Its antigen is not identified. Sequenced by immunoSEQ multiplex PCR; TCRdb stores in-frame clones only, minus some. The data hold tens of thousands of clones, with 91% observed a single time. The data belong to a study of monozygotic twins with cystic fibrosis. Study overall: Approximately 3.2 micrograms of fragmented DNA underwent around 16 PCR cycles for library preparation.

The V and J ends lost 6 bases and 7 bases respectively, with 21 bases between them. This CDR3 contains 15 residues. Germline assignment: CDR1 SEHNR and CDR2 FQNEAQ (reference sequence). Study results and caveats: J usage was most co-twin-similar in 8 of 16 pairs, V in 13. Shared CDR3 numbers were not associated with age, concordance or severity. Monozygotic CF twins shared more identical nucleotide clonotypes than unrelated patients.

The J gene is TRBJ1-2, the V gene TRBV7-9; D call uncertain. The clonotype comes from a girl between 2 and 10 years old with cystic fibrosis. Input material: blood. CDR3 region: CASSTPPARRFGYTF. The CDR3 DNA follows: TGTGCCAGCAGTACCCCCCCGGCCCGGAGGTTTGGCTACACCTTC.